Sequencing of this TCR beta chain was carried out in a study of cytomegalovirus exposure and HLA in healthy donors. For this clone: Its antigen is not known.

This CDR3 has 14 residues. V trimming: 4 bases; J trimming: 4 bases; junction bases outside the gene matches: 5. The germline gives CDR1 GTSNPN, CDR2 SVGIG (reference sequence). Points from the study as a whole: Later on, a genetic analysis was performed. It linked a missense variant in DCLRE1C with V- and J-gene trimming of TCR beta.

With 60 Vbeta and 13 Jbeta primers, the PCR was carried out. Sequenced by immunoSEQ multiplex PCR; TCRdb stores in-frame clones only, minus some. Here the sample spans around 130,000 clones, 70% to 80% being singletons. This chain uses TRBV30 with TRBJ1-2; 11 nucleotides agree with TRBD1. This TCR came from a woman between 55 and 75 years old in good health and CMV-seronegative. Source material: PBMCs. DNA for the CDR3: TGTGCCTGGACCGGGGACAGGGGGGGCTATGGCTACACCTTC. Translation: CAWTGDRGGYGYTF.